These T cell receptor beta chains were read from a single sample in a study of T cells in narcolepsy. TCRdb keeps only in-frame clones here, not all; method: immunoSEQ multiplex PCR. The table lists some 20,000 clones, 83% of them singletons. Sequenced input: memory (CD45RA-) CD4+ T cells from blood. The source is a human donor in good health. Both conserved end residues are part of each CDR3. D genes are given only for firm matches. Where a row states a size, it is once, few, many or the class of an expanded clone; other rows omit it.

TRBJ2-3 | TRBV5-6 | - | - | CASSFRQASTDTQYF | TGTGCCAGCAGCTTCAGACAGGCTAGCACAGATACGCAGTATTTT
TRBJ1-4 | TRBV6-1 | - | - | CASSDQWGTNEKLFF | TGTGCCAGCTCGGACCAATGGGGAACTAATGAAAAACTGTTTTTT
TRBJ1-6 | TRBV28 | - | - | CASSLLAGFLNSPLHF | TGTGCCAGCAGTTTATTGGCGGGGTTCCTTAATTCACCCCTCCACTTT
TRBJ2-7 | TRBV19 | TRBD1 | once | CASRSQGQGRYEQCF | TGTGCCAGTAGGAGTCAGGGACAGGGTCGCTACGAGCAGTGCTTC
TRBJ1-2 | TRBV29-1 | - | - | CSVDLGLGQSPGGYTF | TGCAGCGTTGACTTGGGCTTGGGGCAGTCCCCTGGAGGCTACACCTTC
TRBJ2-7 | TRBV11-3 | TRBD2 | once | CASSPGTSGKDEQYF | TGTGCCAGCAGCCCAGGGACTAGCGGGAAGGACGAGCAGTACTTC
TRBJ2-7 | TRBV5-1 | - | few | CASSLGVGTAYEQYF | TGCGCCAGCAGCTTGGGGGTCGGGACCGCTTACGAGCAGTACTTC
TRBJ1-1 | TRBV5-8 | TRBD1 | once | CASNRETGGSEAFF | TGTGCCAGCAACCGGGAGACAGGGGGATCTGAAGCTTTCTTT
TRBJ1-1 | TRBV9 | - | - | CASSVDWGKDTEAFF | TGTGCCAGCAGCGTAGATTGGGGGAAGGACACTGAAGCTTTCTTT
TRBJ2-3 | TRBV2 | - | - | CASRVGPGTDTQYF | TGTGCCAGCAGGGTCGGACCTGGCACAGATACGCAGTATTTT
TRBJ2-1 | TRBV29-1 | - | - | CSFSGLPTYNEQFF | TGCAGCTTCTCGGGACTTCCTACCTACAATGAGCAGTTCTTC
TRBJ1-5 | TRBV6-5 | - | - | CASSSFVNSNQPQHF | TGTGCCAGCAGTTCCTTCGTGAATAGCAATCAGCCCCAGCATTTT
TRBJ2-7 | TRBV2 | - | - | CASRAAYEQYF | TGTGCCAGCAGGGCCGCCTACGAGCAGTACTTC
TRBJ1-4 | TRBV6-1 | - | - | CASSAGDSNEKLFF | TGTGCCAGCAGTGCCGGAGACAGTAATGAAAAACTGTTTTTT
TRBJ1-1 | TRBV6-5 | TRBD1 | - | CASRRTGQLRTEAFF | TGTGCCAGCAGGCGGACAGGTCAGCTTAGGACTGAAGCTTTCTTT
TRBJ2-2 | TRBV6-5 | - | - | CASSQSRSGELFF | TGTGCCAGCAGCCAAAGTCGTAGCGGGGAGCTGTTTTTT
TRBJ2-5 | TRBV4-2 | - | few | CASGLGAQETQYF | TGTGCCAGTGGCTTGGGGGCCCAAGAGACCCAGTACTTC
TRBJ2-5 | TRBV27 | TRBD1 | - | CASSPTDRGGETQYF | TGTGCCAGCAGCCCCACGGACAGGGGAGGCGAGACCCAGTACTTC
TRBJ1-1 | TRBV27 | - | - | CASRRTWDTEAFF | TGTGCCAGCAGGCGGACATGGGACACTGAAGCTTTCTTT
TRBJ2-2 | TRBV30 | TRBD2 | - | CAWSAGGWEYTGELFF | TGTGCCTGGAGTGCGGGGGGGTGGGAGTACACCGGGGAGCTGTTTTTT
TRBJ1-2 | TRBV19 | - | - | CASTNSEFGYTF | TGTGCCAGTACTAATTCGGAGTTTGGCTACACCTTC
TRBJ2-7 | TRBV5-6 | - | - | CASSLGPSSYEQYF | TGTGCCAGCAGCTTGGGTCCCAGCTCCTACGAGCAGTACTTC
TRBJ1-4 | TRBV6-1 | - | once | CASTMTGATNEKLFF | TGTGCCAGCACTATGACAGGCGCAACTAATGAAAAACTGTTTTTT
TRBJ2-5 | TRBV7-9 | - | - | CASSLAAGSWTQYF | TGTGCCAGCAGCTTAGCGGCGGGTTCATGGACCCAGTACTTC
TRBJ2-5 | TRBV5-4 | - | - | CASSLGGGGDQETQYF | TGTGCCAGCAGCTTGGGAGGGGGGGGCGATCAAGAGACCCAGTACTTC
TRBJ2-6 | TRBV4-2 | TRBD1 | - | CASSQGGQGEAGANVLTF | TGTGCCAGCAGCCAAGGAGGACAGGGGGAGGCTGGGGCCAACGTCCTGACTTTC
TRBJ2-7 | TRBV18 | TRBD1 | - | CASSRETGNLYEQYF | TGTGCCAGCTCACGCGAGACAGGGAATCTCTACGAGCAGTACTTC
TRBJ1-1 | TRBV7-8 | TRBD1 | - | CASSLGTGVAEAFF | TGTGCCAGCAGCTTAGGGACAGGGGTCGCTGAAGCTTTCTTT
TRBJ2-7 | TRBV2 | - | - | CANSALNGGEQYF | TGTGCCAACAGTGCGCTAAACGGGGGCGAGCAGTACTTC
TRBJ2-7 | TRBV15 | - | - | CATSRAHPDYEQYF | TGTGCCACCAGCAGAGCCCATCCGGACTACGAGCAGTACTTC
TRBJ2-5 | TRBV5-1 | TRBD1 | - | CASSQNVQGAVETQYF | TGCGCCAGCTCCCAAAACGTACAGGGGGCGGTCGAGACCCAGTACTTC
TRBJ2-3 | TRBV7-3 | - | - | CASSFGGATDTQYF | TGTGCCAGCAGCTTCGGCGGTGCGACAGATACGCAGTATTTT
TRBJ1-2 | TRBV11-2 | - | - | CASIGRGYGYTF | TGTGCCAGCATTGGCAGGGGCTATGGCTACACCTTC
TRBJ2-1 | TRBV7-2 | - | - | CASSPSRANNEQFF | TGTGCCAGCAGCCCATCTAGGGCAAACAATGAGCAGTTCTTC
TRBJ1-4 | TRBV5-6 | - | - | CASSARAGKLFF | TGTGCCAGCAGCGCCAGGGCGGGAAAACTGTTTTTT
TRBJ2-3 | TRBV27 | - | - | CASRERADTQYF | TGTGCCAGCAGGGAAAGGGCAGATACGCAGTATTTT
TRBJ1-1 | TRBV4-2 | - | few | CASSHLDRNTEAFF | TGTGCCAGCAGCCACCTCGACAGGAACACTGAAGCTTTCTTT
TRBJ2-5 | TRBV5-1 | - | - | CASSGAPQETQYF | TGCGCCAGCAGCGGAGCCCCCCAAGAGACCCAGTACTTC
TRBJ1-5 | TRBV6-1 | TRBD1 | few | CASGEGGWLGNQPQHF | TGTGCCAGCGGCGAAGGGGGCTGGCTGGGCAATCAGCCCCAGCATTTT
TRBJ1-5 | TRBV28 | - | - | CASRAALSNQPQHF | TGTGCCAGCAGGGCGGCGCTCAGCAATCAGCCCCAGCATTTT
TRBJ2-7 | TRBV4-1 | TRBD1 | - | CASSQGDGTGSMEYF | TGCGCCAGCAGCCAAGGTGACGGGACAGGGAGTATGGAGTACTTC
TRBJ2-2 | TRBV2 | - | - | CASSISGTGNTGELFF | TGTGCCAGCAGTATCTCCGGGACTGGGAACACCGGGGAGCTGTTTTTT
TRBJ2-2 | TRBV6-5 | - | - | CASSYPNTGELFF | TGTGCCAGCAGTTACCCAAACACCGGGGAGCTGTTTTTT
TRBJ1-1 | TRBV7-2 | - | - | CASSLRGDYTEAFF | TGTGCCAGCAGCTTACGGGGGGACTACACTGAAGCTTTCTTT
TRBJ2-7 | TRBV7-2 | - | - | CASSYDRDRSYEQYF | TGTGCCAGCAGCTATGACCGGGACCGCTCCTACGAGCAGTACTTC
TRBJ2-2 | TRBV2 | - | - | CASSEIAAGATGELFF | TGTGCCAGCAGTGAAATTGCGGCAGGGGCTACCGGGGAGCTGTTTTTT
TRBJ2-3 | TRBV9 | TRBD2 | - | CASSPNSAGGTDTQYF | TGTGCCAGCAGCCCGAATAGCGCGGGAGGGACCGATACGCAGTATTTT
TRBJ1-3 | TRBV30 | - | - | CAWSASGQTHGNTIYF | TGTGCCTGGAGCGCTTCAGGCCAAACACACGGAAACACCATATATTTT
TRBJ2-3 | TRBV29-1 | TRBD2 | once | CSGVAGGTDTQYF | TGCAGCGGTGTAGCGGGGGGCACAGATACGCAGTATTTT
TRBJ1-2 | TRBV6-5 | TRBD1 | - | CASIKDRGSGGYTF | TGTGCCAGCATCAAGGACAGGGGATCGGGCGGCTACACCTTC
TRBJ1-2 | TRBV4-3 | - | - | CASSPRVGGYYGYTF | TGCGCCAGCAGCCCCCGGGTCGGCGGATACTATGGCTACACCTTC
TRBJ2-3 | TRBV9 | - | - | CASSAQSSTDTQYF | TGTGCCAGCAGCGCCCAAAGTAGCACAGATACGCAGTATTTT
TRBJ2-1 | TRBV7-2 | TRBD2 | - | CASSLLSGGRYNEQFF | TGTGCCAGCAGCCTGCTTAGCGGGGGGAGATACAATGAGCAGTTCTTC
TRBJ2-7 | TRBV5-5 | - | - | CASSLGTYEQYF | TGTGCCAGCAGCTTGGGGACCTACGAGCAGTACTTC
TRBJ2-1 | TRBV9 | - | - | CASSVAGYNEQFF | TGTGCCAGCAGCGTAGCCGGGTACAATGAGCAGTTCTTC